This paragraph covers one T cell receptor (beta chain) sequence. Its cognate antigen is unknown. These data come from a study of response to subunit inactivated influenza vaccine. Whole-study findings and limits: Each seasonal influenza vaccination recruits few new T cells, the authors suggested.

TCRdb reprocessed the RT-PCR reads via MiXCR and lists one record per CDR3 protein. The data show more than 450,000 distinct CDR3 sequences, 12% seen once. Germline CDR1 reads MNHEY; CDR2 reads SMNVEV (reference sequence). The CDR3 is made up of 16 amino acids. Deletions cut 3 bases from V and 7 bases from J, with 16 bases between. This TCR was recovered from a man in his fifties who received an inactivated influenza vaccine. The V call is TRBV27, the J call TRBJ1-6, with D possibly matching TRBD1 (6 bases). Material: PBMCs from blood, obtained on the day of vaccination. The DNA for the CDR3 is TGTGCCAGCAGTTTCGCAAACAGGGTCGGAAATTCACCCCTCCACTTT. Protein product: CASSFANRVGNSPLHF.